This T cell receptor beta chain was sequenced in a study of blood T cell repertoires in COVID-19. Study context: COVID-19 samples from acute and convalescent phases originated in the United States, Italy and Spain. Sources were T cells, B-cell-depleted T cells, or PBMCs; the material itself was cDNA or gDNA.

The CDR3 is 15 amino acids. Germline V gene sequence: CDR1 MGHRA, CDR2 YSYEKL. Trimming took 1 base from V and 2 from J, leaving 12 bases between them. In the authors' methods: Estimates of nucleated cell counts were drawn from the amplification of reference gene primers. Clones were sequenced by immunoSEQ multiplex PCR, and TCRdb holds only the in-frame ones, with some missing. Clonal size and the V and J genes are those of that table, whereas D and trimming came from the DNA. The repertoire holds roughly 120,000 clones, with 88% as singletons. Material: peripheral blood. This chain links TRBV4-1 with TRBJ2-7, with D tentatively TRBD1 (5 bases). The receptor was isolated from a woman aged 45-65 years with active or convalescent COVID-19. CDR3 protein: CASSQVFRTTYEQYF. Here the CDR3 DNA reads TGCGCCAGCAGCCAAGTTTTCCGGACAACCTACGAGCAGTACTTC.